One sample yielded the 28 T cell receptor beta chains listed below, sequenced in a study of radiation and T cells in renal cell carcinoma. Time point reported: blood 4 weeks post-SBRT, at nephrectomy. Treatment specified: 15 Gy SBRT to primary tumor, nephrectomy 4 weeks later. Sequencing was performed with immunoSEQ multiplex PCR; in TCRdb, only in-frame clones are kept and a portion is missing. In the table there are roughly 160,000 clones, about 85% of which are singletons. This specimen was blood, taken from a patient whose treatment included radiotherapy and nephrectomy. The receptor source for this set is a woman aged 50 to 65 with renal cell carcinoma.

The chain recombines TRBV7-9 with TRBJ1-4; D uncertain. V was cut by 5 bases and J by 5 bases, with 18 bases left in between. CDR1 SEHNR and CDR2 FQNEAQ come from the germline V gene (reference sequence). The CDR3 spans 16 residues. The CDR3 coding sequence is TGTGCCAGCAGCAGCGGAGGAGGACGTCGGAATGAAAAACTGTTTTTT. Its translation is CASSSGGGRRNEKLFF.

The rearrangement uses TRBV19 and TRBJ1-1; D gene ambiguous. Trimming took off 0 bases at V and 4 bases at J, with 9 bases between the two ends. Germline CDR1 and CDR2: LNHDA and SQIVND (reference sequence). The CDR3 runs 14 residues. The CDR3 reads CASSIDGMSTEAFF. For the CDR3, the DNA is TGTGCCAGTAGTATAGATGGTATGAGCACTGAAGCTTTCTTT.

CDR3 DNA sequence: TGTGCCTGGAGACTAGGACCGAACACCGGGGAGCTGTTTTTT. It is translated as CAWRLGPNTGELFF. The gene calls are TRBV30 and TRBJ2-2; a possible D gene is TRBD2 (5 bases). Germline lookup yields CDR1 GTSNPN and CDR2 SVGIG (reference sequence). The CDR3 is 14 amino acids. The V and J ends lost 3 bases and 0 bases respectively, with 8 bases between them.

V and J are TRBV19 and TRBJ2-2; D call uncertain. Deletions cut 3 bases from V and 0 bases from J, with 8 bases between. The CDR3 has 15 residues. From germline, CDR1 is LNHDA and CDR2 SQIVND (reference sequence). The CDR3 coding sequence is TGTGCCAGTAGTATGGGTCCTTCGAACACCGGGGAGCTGTTTTTT. This gives the protein CASSMGPSNTGELFF.

The chain recombines TRBV9 with TRBJ2-5; 9 positions agree with TRBD2. Germline values: CDR1 SGDLS, CDR2 YYNGEE. This CDR3 contains 15 residues. After removal of 6 bases from V and 5 bases from J, the junction contained 11 bases not matched to a gene. CDR3: CASNPGGGGGETQYF. The CDR3 coding sequence is TGTGCCAGCAACCCCGGCGGGGGGGGAGGTGAGACCCAGTACTTC.

This chain connects TRBV19 to TRBJ1-3, with 10 bases identical to TRBD1. Germline-derived CDR1 and CDR2 are LNHDA and SQIVND (reference sequence). Losses at the gene ends were 3 bases for V and 0 bases for J; bases not matched to a gene: 8. This CDR3 has 18 amino acids. The CDR3 nucleotides read TGTGCCAGTAGTATCGGGACAGGGGCCGCGGACTCTGGAAACACCATATATTTT. Amino acids: CASSIGTGAADSGNTIYF.

This sequence joins TRBV19 and TRBJ1-6, with 9 positions matching TRBD1. Germline V gene lookup returns CDR1 LNHDA and CDR2 SQIVND (reference sequence). CDR3 length: 16 residues. Trimming took 3 bases from V and 7 from J; bases not matched to a gene: 7. In nucleotides, the CDR3 is TGTGCCAGTAGTATTCTGACAGGGGGATACAATTCACCCCTCCACTTT. As protein: CASSILTGGYNSPLHF.

This clone was counted only a few times. The chain has TRBV4-2 and TRBJ1-1; 9 bases map to TRBD1. Trimming took 0 bases from V and 13 from J; bases not matched to a gene: 15. This CDR3 has 16 residues. Per the germline V gene, CDR1 is LGHNA and CDR2 is YNFKEQ. The CDR3: CASSQEGLGTGSKLFF. CDR3 DNA: TGTGCCAGCAGCCAAGAGGGGTTGGGGACAGGGTCTAAGCTTTTCTTT.

The V call is TRBV7-2, the J call TRBJ2-5, with 12 nucleotides matching TRBD2. Germline assignment: CDR1 SGHTA and CDR2 FQGNSA. This CDR3 region has 18 residues. V dropped 5 bases and J dropped 0; count of bases not matched to a gene: 10. The CDR3 loop is CASSPRLAGAPDQETQYF. In DNA form, the CDR3 reads TGTGCCAGCAGCCCCCGACTAGCGGGGGCCCCTGACCAAGAGACCCAGTACTTC. The whole variable domain, remainder taken from reference TRBV7-2 and TRBJ2-5, is GAGVSQSPSNKVTEKGKDVELRCDPISGHTALYWYRQSLGQGLEFLIYFQGNSAPDKSGLPSDRFSAERTGGSVSTLTIQRTQQEDSAVYLCASSPRLAGAPDQETQYFGPGTRLLVL.

This clone was detected once. The V gene is TRBV19, the J gene TRBJ2-1, with 8 bases lining up with TRBD1. The length of the CDR3 is 14 residues. Germline V gene sequence: CDR1 LNHDA, CDR2 SQIVND (reference sequence). With 4 bases clipped from V and 6 bases from J, the junction kept 5 bases outside the gene matches. The DNA for the CDR3 is TGTGCCAGTAGTAAGCCCCAGGGGGCCAATGAGCAGTTCTTC. Its translation is CASSKPQGANEQFF.

The chain joins TRBV10-3 to TRBJ1-5, with a weak D call TRBD1 (5 bases). CDR1 is ENHRY, CDR2 SYGVKD, per germline. V was trimmed by 0 bases and J by 1 base, leaving 13 bases between them. This CDR3 is built from 17 residues. This chain's CDR3 is CAISESAGTASNQPQHF. Here the CDR3 DNA reads TGTGCCATCAGTGAGTCGGCAGGGACCGCAAGCAATCAGCCCCAGCATTTT.

This clone has a handful of counts. This sequence joins TRBV6-1 and TRBJ1-2, with 8 bases identical to TRBD1. CDR3 length: 17 residues. Germline V gene sequence: CDR1 MNHNS, CDR2 SASEGT. V shed 4 bases, J shed 4 bases, and the junction held 14 bases outside the gene matches. In DNA, the CDR3 is TGTGCCAGCAGTGCAGGGGGCCTCAATCTTGGGGTCTATGGCTACACCTTC. This codes for CASSAGGLNLGVYGYTF.

This CDR3 is CASSQDSTRVTRYTF. In DNA form, the CDR3 reads TGTGCCAGCAGCCAAGATTCAACCAGGGTAACTCGCTACACCTTC. The chain recombines TRBV4-2 with TRBJ1-2; possible D gene TRBD1, 5 bases. The germline V gene has CDR1 LGHNA and CDR2 YNFKEQ. CDR3 length: 15 amino acids. The V end lost 0 bases, the J end lost 9 bases, and 17 bases lay between the germline ends.

V is TRBV5-1 and J is TRBJ2-1, with D perhaps TRBD2 (6 bases). The CDR3 loop spans 15 amino acids. Germline-derived CDR1 and CDR2 are SGHRS and YFSETQ. Trimming left V 0 bases short and J 10 bases short, with 17 bases between. CDR3 DNA sequence: TGCGCCAGCAGCTTGGGATCGGGACTCCCTTTGGAGCAGTTCTTC. This gives the protein CASSLGSGLPLEQFF. Combining the CDR3 with reference TRBV5-1 and TRBJ2-1 gives the whole variable domain KAGVTQTPRYLIKTRGQQVTLSCSPISGHRSVSWYQQTPGQGLQFLFEYFSETQRNKGNFPGRFSGRQFSNSRSEMNVSTLELGDSALYLCASSLGSGLPLEQFFGPGTRLTVL.

This chain joins TRBV5-4 and TRBJ2-7, with 8 nucleotides matching TRBD2. Germline loops: CDR1 SGHNT, CDR2 YYREEE (reference sequence). Trimming took 4 bases from V and 0 from J; bases not matched to a gene: 6. This CDR3 is built from 15 residues. CDR3: CASSPGLGGSYEQYF. The CDR3 bases are TGTGCCAGCAGCCCGGGACTAGGCGGCTCCTACGAGCAGTACTTC.

This clone was found a few times. J is TRBJ1-1 and V is TRBV1; the D segment call TRBD1 is taken from the table without a DNA check. TRBV1 represents a pseudogene. This CDR3 spans 15 amino acids. In DNA, the CDR3 is TGCACCAGCAGCCAAGAGGCCAGTGTGAACACTGAAGCTTTCTTT. It specifies CTSSQEASVNTEAFF.

The rearrangement uses TRBV4-2 and TRBJ2-3; D uncertain. From germline, CDR1 is LGHNA and CDR2 YNFKEQ. Trimming took off 0 bases at V and 4 bases at J, with 5 bases between the two ends. The CDR3 is 13 amino acids. For the CDR3, the DNA is TGTGCCAGCAGCCAAGATATCCCAGATACGCAGTATTTT. Its translation: CASSQDIPDTQYF.

The chain uses TRBV30 and TRBJ2-3, with TRBD2 identical over 13 bases. The CDR3 is 17 residues long. Germline loops: CDR1 GTSNPN, CDR2 SVGIG (reference sequence). V was pared by 3 bases and J by 7 bases, with 13 bases of the junction left unmatched. The CDR3 sequence: CAWSWWTSGGLKYTQYF. The CDR3 DNA is TGTGCCTGGAGCTGGTGGACTAGCGGGGGCCTCAAGTATACGCAGTATTTT.

This chain joins TRBV19 and TRBJ2-2; TRBD2 matches 9 bases. The germline CDR1 and CDR2 sequences are LNHDA and SQIVND (reference sequence). The V and J ends lost 8 bases and 2 bases, in that order; junction bases with no gene match: 3. This CDR3 comprises 14 residues. The DNA for the CDR3 is TGTGCCAGTTCAGCGGGGGGTAACACCGGGGAGCTGTTTTTT. Its translation: CASSAGGNTGELFF.

This clone has just one count. The chain links TRBV19 to TRBJ2-3, with D maybe TRBD1 (6 bases). V was trimmed by 4 bases and J by 6 bases, leaving 11 bases between them. The CDR3 has 13 residues. Germline V gene lookup returns CDR1 LNHDA and CDR2 SQIVND (reference sequence). CDR3 region: CASSTQGDDTQYF. In nucleotides, the CDR3 is TGTGCCAGTAGTACACAGGGTGACGATACGCAGTATTTT.

The J gene is TRBJ2-5, the V gene TRBV7-6; 7 nucleotides align to TRBD2. V lost 1 base, J lost 3 bases, and 8 bases stayed unmatched. The CDR3 runs 16 residues. CDR1 SGHVS and CDR2 FNYEAQ come from the germline V gene. CDR3 amino acids: CASSLDETSSEETQYF. Written as DNA, the CDR3 is TGTGCCAGCAGCTTAGACGAGACTAGCTCCGAAGAGACCCAGTACTTC. Together with reference TRBV7-6 and TRBJ2-5, the CDR3 gives the full variable domain: GAGVSQSPRYKVTKRGQDVALRCDPISGHVSLYWYRQALGQGPEFLTYFNYEAQQDKSGLPNDRFSAERPEGSISTLTIQRTEQRDSAMYRCASSLDETSSEETQYFGPGTRLLVL.

The J gene is TRBJ2-7, the V gene TRBV4-1; 9 nucleotides line up with TRBD1. The CDR3 has 17 residues. V lost 2 bases to trimming and J lost 5 bases; unmatched junction nucleotides: 13. Germline-derived CDR1 and CDR2 are MGHRA and YSYEKL. CDR3 coding DNA: TGCGCCAGCAGCCAACCCCACCGGGGGACAGGGAAAAACGAGCAGTACTTC. Translating gives CASSQPHRGTGKNEQYF.

This clone was seen only a few times. The V call is TRBV4-2, the J call TRBJ2-1, with 7 bases lining up with TRBD1. With 0 bases clipped from V and 5 bases from J, the junction kept 1 base outside the gene matches. The CDR3 extends over 14 amino acids. Germline loops: CDR1 LGHNA, CDR2 YNFKEQ. The CDR3 DNA is TGTGCCAGCAGCCAAGAGGGACAGAACAATGAGCAGTTCTTC. It codes for CASSQEGQNNEQFF.

The V and J genes are TRBV5-6 and TRBJ2-3, with a weak D call TRBD1 (6 bases). Trimming took 0 bases from V and 4 from J, leaving 6 bases between them. Germline CDR1 SGHDT, CDR2 YYEEEE. The CDR3 runs to 13 residues. The CDR3 DNA follows: TGTGCCAGCAGCTTGGGGGGGCCAGATACGCAGTATTTT. It encodes CASSLGGPDTQYF.

The chain recombines TRBV4-3 with TRBJ2-3; D possibly matches TRBD1 or TRBD2 (6 bases each). Trimming shortened V by 0 bases and J by 11 bases, and 18 bases separated the two germline ends. This CDR3 contains 15 residues. In germline, CDR1 is LGHNA, CDR2 YSLEER. CDR3 in amino acids: CASSQERRVRGRQYF. The CDR3 bases are TGCGCCAGCAGCCAAGAGCGGCGGGTCCGGGGGCGGCAGTATTTT.

The V call is TRBV11-2, the J call TRBJ2-5; D not resolved. This CDR3 is 15 amino acids long. The V and J ends lost 1 base and 5 bases respectively, with 14 bases between them. CDR1 SGHAT and CDR2 FQNNGV come from the germline V gene. CDR3 coding DNA: TGTGCCAGCAGCTTAGGGGCGCGTCAGTCGGAGACCCAGTACTTC. Translated, it gives CASSLGARQSETQYF.

The CDR3 bases are TGTGCCACCAGCAGAGAGAAGACAGGGGGAGGTGAAAAACTGTTTTTT. It codes for CATSREKTGGGEKLFF. The chain recombines TRBV15 with TRBJ1-4, with 9 bases aligning to TRBD1. The CDR3 spans 16 residues. V lost 0 bases and J lost 7; bases outside the gene matches: 6. CDR1 is LNHNV and CDR2 is YYDKDF in the germline V gene (reference sequence).

The chain employs TRBV4-2 and TRBJ2-3, with 13 bases fitting TRBD2. Germline-derived CDR1 and CDR2 are LGHNA and YNFKEQ. The V gene end was trimmed by 4 bases and the J gene end by 5 bases; junction bases not matched to a gene: 6. The CDR3 spans 16 residues. As DNA, the CDR3 is TGTGCCAGCAGCCTGACCCGGACTAGCGGGGGAGATACGCAGTATTTT. Its protein is CASSLTRTSGGDTQYF.